The present TCR beta chain was sequenced within a study of blood T cell repertoires in COVID-19. The method was immunoSEQ multiplex PCR; TCRdb's version includes in-frame clones alone and lacks a portion of them. The sample consists of more than 100,000 clones, 84% of them appearing once. The CDR3 covers 15 residues. Trimming took 5 bases from V and 2 from J; bases not matched to a gene: 10. CDR1 and CDR2 from the germline V gene are SGHRS and YFSETQ. This chain uses TRBV5-1 with TRBJ2-7; 7 nucleotides align to TRBD2. Source material: peripheral blood. The origin of this receptor is a man in his sixties with acute or convalescent COVID-19. CDR3 region: CASRVWEGGTYEQYF. The CDR3 nucleotides read TGCGCCAGCAGAGTTTGGGAGGGAGGGACCTACGAGCAGTACTTC.